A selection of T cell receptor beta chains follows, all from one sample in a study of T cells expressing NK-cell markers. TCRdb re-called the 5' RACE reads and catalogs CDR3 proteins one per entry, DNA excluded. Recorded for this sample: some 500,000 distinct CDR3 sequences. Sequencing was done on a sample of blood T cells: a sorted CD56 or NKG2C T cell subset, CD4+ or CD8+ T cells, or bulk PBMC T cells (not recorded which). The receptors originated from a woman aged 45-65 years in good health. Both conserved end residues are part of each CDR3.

CASSHYPTGRRLNTEAFF,TRBV4-1,TRBJ1-1
CASSQMRPESGTDTQYF,TRBV3-1,TRBJ2-3
CASRLGTTLAGELFF,TRBV27,TRBJ2-2
CATAEGLSNEQFF,TRBV24-1,TRBJ2-1
CSVRGGDEKLFF,TRBV29-1,TRBJ1-4
CASSQGTNDNEQFF,TRBV16,TRBJ2-1
CSGQDRDSTDTQYF,TRBV20-1,TRBJ2-3
CASGTSSTDTQYF,TRBV12-3/TRBV12-4,TRBJ2-3
CATSDAGWAGELFF,TRBV24-1,TRBJ2-2
CSARDRSGSMLAQYF,TRBV20-1,TRBJ2-5
CASSERTGGTDTQYF,TRBV7-9,TRBJ2-3
CSARLGTSVETQYF,TRBV20-1,TRBJ2-5
CAIMDRDRVGDTQYF,TRBV10-3,TRBJ2-3
CASGLVGDQPQHF,TRBV12-5,TRBJ1-5
CASRRTSGGGTQYF,TRBV12-3/TRBV12-4,TRBJ2-3
CASSEQGAQYF,TRBV2,TRBJ2-5
CASIDPGLDRSGANVLTF,TRBV6-2/TRBV6-3,TRBJ2-6
CASMKIGIGNEQYF,TRBV6-1,TRBJ2-7
CASRMQGRYNEQFF,TRBV5-6,TRBJ2-1
CASSLGSQGYTF,TRBV12-3/TRBV12-4,TRBJ1-2
CSVVSGYEQFF,TRBV29-1,TRBJ2-1
CASSQTRPGANEQFF,TRBV4-2,TRBJ2-1
CSARGTSGGYNEQFF,TRBV29-1,TRBJ2-1
CASSHGSADTQYF,TRBV6-5,TRBJ2-3
CASSADSPGELFF,TRBV11-2,TRBJ2-2
CASTSSGRSYNEQFF,TRBV19,TRBJ2-1
CSVELALGNTIYF,TRBV29-1,TRBJ1-3
CASRGLGLAATGELFF,TRBV12-3/TRBV12-4,TRBJ2-2
CSASFAVMNTEAFF,TRBV20-1,TRBJ1-1
CASSLLASGTDTQYF,TRBV28,TRBJ2-3
CASSPTSGRRPYEQYF,TRBV5-1,TRBJ2-7
CASSPLFAGETGELFF,TRBV7-9,TRBJ2-2
CASSLELASTGELFF,TRBV5-1,TRBJ2-2
CASSVDRFYPQYF,TRBV9,TRBJ2-5
CASSLNNRQILAKNIQYF,TRBV5-5,TRBJ2-4
CSASKTSGRANEQFF,TRBV20-1,TRBJ2-1
CSVARARGYTF,TRBV29-1,TRBJ1-2
CASSFSGGSGSINEQFF,TRBV7-2,TRBJ2-1
CASSSYGGFTNTIYF,TRBV12-3/TRBV12-4,TRBJ1-3
CAWKGGSNQPQHF,TRBV30,TRBJ1-5
CASRTGTDYTGELFF,TRBV5-1,TRBJ2-2
CASSQDSRVEGYTF,TRBV3-1,TRBJ1-2
CASKVGLTDTQYF,TRBV2,TRBJ2-3
CASSGGLAGNTGELFF,TRBV13,TRBJ2-2
CATSHGGAFSQDHNEQFF,TRBV24-1,TRBJ2-1
CASRFRGRETQYF,TRBV25-1,TRBJ2-5
CASSFGARQAGNTIYF,TRBV5-1,TRBJ1-3
CASTSLAGVGEQYF,TRBV6-2/TRBV6-3,TRBJ2-7
CASSVAGTGGSNQPQHF,TRBV7-6,TRBJ1-5
CATSEYRGTPEVYEQFF,TRBV24-1,TRBJ2-1
CASSVGDHNTGELFF,TRBV5-1,TRBJ2-2
CSVEDRSRSIQYF,TRBV29-1,TRBJ2-4
CASSLGAPGQQETQYF,TRBV5-4,TRBJ2-5
CASALYGSANEQFF,TRBV7-3,TRBJ2-1
CSATDRGAGSETQYF,TRBV20-1,TRBJ2-5
CASSLQGDNQPQHF,TRBV12-3/TRBV12-4,TRBJ1-5
CASSDNSRVGLAGVNEQFF,TRBV10-1,TRBJ2-1